The next 4 T cell receptor beta chains were all read from a single sample in a study of T cell repertoires in cytomegalovirus infection. TCRdb re-called the reads with MiXCR, one entry per CDR3 protein. Here the sample spans some 920,000 distinct CDR3 sequences, approximately 32% being singletons. The antigens of these receptors remain unknown. The sample in question was cultured CD8+ T cells from PBMCs, obtained from culture after CMV antigen stimulation. The receptor set was obtained from a human donor in good health (CMV status not recorded). Some clones in this sample may be carry-over from other donors' samples.

This chain connects TRBV20-1 to TRBJ2-7, with 7 bases that match TRBD2. V was pared by 0 bases and J by 5 bases, with 10 bases of the junction left unmatched. Germline CDR1 and CDR2: DFQATT and SNEGSKA (reference sequence). The CDR3 has 15 residues. The CDR3 bases are TGCAGTGCTAGAGATTGGATGGGGGGGGAGCACGAGCAGTACTTC. It encodes CSARDWMGGEHEQYF.

This clonotype was observed at least ten times. The V gene is TRBV12-3 or TRBV12-4, the J gene TRBJ2-3; perhaps TRBD2 as D (5 bases). The germline V and J ends were trimmed by 0 bases and 2 bases, with 6 bases remaining between them. The CDR3 has 14 residues. Here the CDR3 reads CASSLARATDTQYF. CDR3 DNA sequence: TGTGCCAGCAGTTTAGCGCGGGCCACAGATACGCAGTATTTT.

This clonotype occurred many times. V and J are TRBV6-6 and TRBJ1-5; weak D call: TRBD1 (6 bases). This CDR3 spans 15 amino acids. V dropped 7 bases and J dropped 4 bases, with 17 bases sitting between them. The germline V gene encodes CDR1 MNHNY and CDR2 SVGAGI (reference sequence). Here the CDR3 DNA reads TGTGCCAGCACCTATTCAGGGGTTGGGAATCAGCCCCAGCATTTT. Residues: CASTYSGVGNQPQHF.

As to this clonotype: At one boundary the junction diverges from the germline segment, which might be a read error. V and J are TRBV6-2 or TRBV6-3 and TRBJ1-1, with D maybe TRBD1 (5 bases). The CDR3 loop spans 14 amino acids. CDR1 MNHEY and CDR2 SVGEGT come from the germline V gene. Here the CDR3 reads CVSSLRGGVPEAFF. The CDR3 nucleotides are TGTGTCAGCAGTCTACGGGGGGGTGTCCCTGAAGCTTTCTTT.